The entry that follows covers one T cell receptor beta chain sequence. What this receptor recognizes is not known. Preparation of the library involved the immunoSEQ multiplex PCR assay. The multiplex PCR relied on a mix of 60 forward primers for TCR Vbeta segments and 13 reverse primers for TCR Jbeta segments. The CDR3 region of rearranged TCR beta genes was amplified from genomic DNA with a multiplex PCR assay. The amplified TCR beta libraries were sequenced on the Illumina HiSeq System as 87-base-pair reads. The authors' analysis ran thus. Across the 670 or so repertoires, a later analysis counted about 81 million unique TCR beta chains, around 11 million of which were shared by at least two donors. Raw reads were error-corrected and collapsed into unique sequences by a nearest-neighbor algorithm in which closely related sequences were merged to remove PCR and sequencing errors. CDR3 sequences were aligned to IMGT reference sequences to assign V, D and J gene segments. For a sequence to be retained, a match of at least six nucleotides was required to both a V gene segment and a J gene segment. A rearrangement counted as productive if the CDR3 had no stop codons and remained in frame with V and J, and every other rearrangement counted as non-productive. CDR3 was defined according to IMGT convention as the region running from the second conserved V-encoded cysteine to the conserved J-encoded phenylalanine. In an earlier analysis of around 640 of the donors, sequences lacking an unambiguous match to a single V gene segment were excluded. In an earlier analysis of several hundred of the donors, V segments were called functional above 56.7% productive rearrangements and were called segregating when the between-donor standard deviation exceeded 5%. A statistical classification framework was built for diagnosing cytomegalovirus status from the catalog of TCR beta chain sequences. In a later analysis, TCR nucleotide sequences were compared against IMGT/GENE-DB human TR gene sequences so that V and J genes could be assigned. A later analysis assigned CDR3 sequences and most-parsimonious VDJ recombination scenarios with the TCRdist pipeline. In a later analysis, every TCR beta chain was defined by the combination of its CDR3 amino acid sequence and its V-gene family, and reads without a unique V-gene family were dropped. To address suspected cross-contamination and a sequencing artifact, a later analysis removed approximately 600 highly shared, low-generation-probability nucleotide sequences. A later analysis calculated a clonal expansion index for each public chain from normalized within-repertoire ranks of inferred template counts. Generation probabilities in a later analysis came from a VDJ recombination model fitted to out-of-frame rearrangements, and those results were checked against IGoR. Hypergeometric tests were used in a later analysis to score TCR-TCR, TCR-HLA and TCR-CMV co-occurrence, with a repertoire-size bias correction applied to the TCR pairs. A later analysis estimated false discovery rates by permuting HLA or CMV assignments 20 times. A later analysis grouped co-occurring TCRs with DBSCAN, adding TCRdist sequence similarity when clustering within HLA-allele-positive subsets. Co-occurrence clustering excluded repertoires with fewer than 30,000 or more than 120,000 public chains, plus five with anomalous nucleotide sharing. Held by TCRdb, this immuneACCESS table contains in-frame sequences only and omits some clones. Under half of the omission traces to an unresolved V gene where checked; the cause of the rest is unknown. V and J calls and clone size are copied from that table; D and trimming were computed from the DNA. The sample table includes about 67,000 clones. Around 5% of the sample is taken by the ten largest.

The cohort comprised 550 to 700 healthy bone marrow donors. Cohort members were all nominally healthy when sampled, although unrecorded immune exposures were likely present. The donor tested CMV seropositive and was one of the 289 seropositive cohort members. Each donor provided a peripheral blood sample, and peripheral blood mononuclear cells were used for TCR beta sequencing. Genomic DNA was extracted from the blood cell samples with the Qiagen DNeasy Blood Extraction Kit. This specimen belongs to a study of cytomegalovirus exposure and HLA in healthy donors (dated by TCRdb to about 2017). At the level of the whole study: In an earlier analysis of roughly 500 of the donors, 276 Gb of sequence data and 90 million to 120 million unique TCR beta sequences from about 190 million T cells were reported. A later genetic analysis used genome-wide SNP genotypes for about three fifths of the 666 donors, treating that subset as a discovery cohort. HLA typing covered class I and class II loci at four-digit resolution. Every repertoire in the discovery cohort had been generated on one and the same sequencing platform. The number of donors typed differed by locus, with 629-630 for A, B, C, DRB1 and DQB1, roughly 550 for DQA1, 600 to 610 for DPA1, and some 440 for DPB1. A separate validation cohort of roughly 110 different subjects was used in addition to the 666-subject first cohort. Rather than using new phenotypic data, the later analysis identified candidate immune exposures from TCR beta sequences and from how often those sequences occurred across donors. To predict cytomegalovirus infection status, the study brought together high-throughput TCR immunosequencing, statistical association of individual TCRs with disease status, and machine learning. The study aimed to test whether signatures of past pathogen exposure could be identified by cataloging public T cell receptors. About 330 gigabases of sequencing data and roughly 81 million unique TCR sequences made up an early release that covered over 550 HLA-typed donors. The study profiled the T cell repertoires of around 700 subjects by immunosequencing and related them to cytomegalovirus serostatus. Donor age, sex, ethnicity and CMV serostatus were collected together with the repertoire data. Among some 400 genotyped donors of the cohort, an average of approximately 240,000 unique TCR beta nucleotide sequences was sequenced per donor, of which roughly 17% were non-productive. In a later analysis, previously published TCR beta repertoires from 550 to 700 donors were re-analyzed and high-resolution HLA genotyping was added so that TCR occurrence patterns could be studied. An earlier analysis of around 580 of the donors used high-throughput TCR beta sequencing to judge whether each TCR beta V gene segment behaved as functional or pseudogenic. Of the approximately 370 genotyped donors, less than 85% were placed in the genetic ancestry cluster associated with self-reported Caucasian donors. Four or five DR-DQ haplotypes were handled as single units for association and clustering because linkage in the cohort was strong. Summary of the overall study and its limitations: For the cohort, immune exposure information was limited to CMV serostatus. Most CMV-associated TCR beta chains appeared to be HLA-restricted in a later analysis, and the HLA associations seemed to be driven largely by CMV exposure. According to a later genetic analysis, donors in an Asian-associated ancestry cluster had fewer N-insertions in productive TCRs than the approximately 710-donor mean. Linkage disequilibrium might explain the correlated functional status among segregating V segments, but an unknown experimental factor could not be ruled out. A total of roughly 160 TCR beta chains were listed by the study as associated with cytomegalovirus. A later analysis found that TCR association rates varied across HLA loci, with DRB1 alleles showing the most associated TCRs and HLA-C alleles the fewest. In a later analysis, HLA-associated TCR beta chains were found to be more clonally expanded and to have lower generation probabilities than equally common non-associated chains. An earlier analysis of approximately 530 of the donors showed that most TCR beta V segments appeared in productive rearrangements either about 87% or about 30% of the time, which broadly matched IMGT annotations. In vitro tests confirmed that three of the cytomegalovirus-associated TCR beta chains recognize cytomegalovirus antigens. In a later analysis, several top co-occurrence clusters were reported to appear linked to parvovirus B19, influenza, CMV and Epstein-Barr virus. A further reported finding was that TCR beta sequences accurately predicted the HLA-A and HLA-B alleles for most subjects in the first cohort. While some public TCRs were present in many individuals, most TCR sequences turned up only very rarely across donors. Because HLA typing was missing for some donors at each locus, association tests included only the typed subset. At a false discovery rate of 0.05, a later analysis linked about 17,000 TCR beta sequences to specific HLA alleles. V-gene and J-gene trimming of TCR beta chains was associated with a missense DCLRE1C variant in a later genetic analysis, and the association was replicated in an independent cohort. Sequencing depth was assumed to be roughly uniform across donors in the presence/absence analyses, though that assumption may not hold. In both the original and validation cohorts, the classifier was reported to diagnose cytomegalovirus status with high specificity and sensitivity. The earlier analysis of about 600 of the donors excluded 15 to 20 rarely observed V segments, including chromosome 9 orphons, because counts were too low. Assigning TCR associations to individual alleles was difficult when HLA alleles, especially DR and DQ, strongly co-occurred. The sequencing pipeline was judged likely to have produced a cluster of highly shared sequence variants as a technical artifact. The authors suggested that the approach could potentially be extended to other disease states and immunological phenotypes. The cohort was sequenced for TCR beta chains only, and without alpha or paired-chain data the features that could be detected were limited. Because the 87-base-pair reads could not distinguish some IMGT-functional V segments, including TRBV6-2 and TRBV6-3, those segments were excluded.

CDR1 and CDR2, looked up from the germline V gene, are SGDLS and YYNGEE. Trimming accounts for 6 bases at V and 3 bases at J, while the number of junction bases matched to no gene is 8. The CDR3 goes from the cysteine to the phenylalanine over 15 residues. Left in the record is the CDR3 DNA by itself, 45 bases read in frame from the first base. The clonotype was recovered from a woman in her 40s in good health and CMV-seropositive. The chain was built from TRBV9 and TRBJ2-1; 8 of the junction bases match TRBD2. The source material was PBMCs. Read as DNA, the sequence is TGTGCCAGCACCTCCCGGGGGGGACGCTACAATGAGCAGTTCTTC. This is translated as CASTSRGGRYNEQFF.